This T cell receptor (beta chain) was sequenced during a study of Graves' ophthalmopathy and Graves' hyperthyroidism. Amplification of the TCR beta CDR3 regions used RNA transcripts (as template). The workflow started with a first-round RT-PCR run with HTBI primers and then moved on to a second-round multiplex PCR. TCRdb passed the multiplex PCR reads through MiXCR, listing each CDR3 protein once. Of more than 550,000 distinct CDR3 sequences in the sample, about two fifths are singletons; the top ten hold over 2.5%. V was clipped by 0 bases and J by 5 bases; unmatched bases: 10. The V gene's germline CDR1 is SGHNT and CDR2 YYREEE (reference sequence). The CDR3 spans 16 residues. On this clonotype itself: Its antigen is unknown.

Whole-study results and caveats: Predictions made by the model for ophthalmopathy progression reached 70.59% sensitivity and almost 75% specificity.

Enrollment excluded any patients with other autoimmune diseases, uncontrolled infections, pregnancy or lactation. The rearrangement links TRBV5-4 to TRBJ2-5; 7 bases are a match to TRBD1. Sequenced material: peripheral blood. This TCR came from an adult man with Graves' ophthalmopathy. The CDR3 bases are TGTGCCAGCAGCTTGGGTCGGCAAACCAGGGGGGAGACCCAGTACTTC. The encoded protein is CASSLGRQTRGETQYF.